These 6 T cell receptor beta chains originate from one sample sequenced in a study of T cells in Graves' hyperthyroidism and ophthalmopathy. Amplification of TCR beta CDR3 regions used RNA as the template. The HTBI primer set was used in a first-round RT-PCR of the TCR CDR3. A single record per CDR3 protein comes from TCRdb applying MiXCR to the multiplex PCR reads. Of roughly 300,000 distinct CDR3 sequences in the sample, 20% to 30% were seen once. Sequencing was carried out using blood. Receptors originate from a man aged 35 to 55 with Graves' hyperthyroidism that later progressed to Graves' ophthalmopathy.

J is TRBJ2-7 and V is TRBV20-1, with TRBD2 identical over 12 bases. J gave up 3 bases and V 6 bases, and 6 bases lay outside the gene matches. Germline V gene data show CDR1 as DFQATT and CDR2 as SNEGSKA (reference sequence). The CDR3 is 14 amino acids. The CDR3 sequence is CSAKRLAGVYEQYF. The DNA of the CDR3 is TGCAGTGCAAAACGACTAGCGGGAGTCTACGAGCAGTACTTC.

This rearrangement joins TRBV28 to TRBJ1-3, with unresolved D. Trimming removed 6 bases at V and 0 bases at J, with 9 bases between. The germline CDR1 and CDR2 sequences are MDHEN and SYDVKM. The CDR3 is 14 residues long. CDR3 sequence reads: CASSQGSSGNTIYF. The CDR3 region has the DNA TGTGCCAGCAGCCAAGGGAGCTCTGGAAACACCATATATTTT.

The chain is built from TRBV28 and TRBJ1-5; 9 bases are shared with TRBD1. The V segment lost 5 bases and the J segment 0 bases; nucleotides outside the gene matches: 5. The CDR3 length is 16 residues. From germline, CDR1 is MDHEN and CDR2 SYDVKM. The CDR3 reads CASSLGTGSSNQPQHF. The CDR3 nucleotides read TGTGCCAGCAGTCTGGGGACAGGGTCTAGCAATCAGCCCCAGCATTTT. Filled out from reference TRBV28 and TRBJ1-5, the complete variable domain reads DVKVTQSSRYLVKRTGEKVFLECVQDMDHENMFWYRQDPGLGLRLIYFSYDVKMKEKGDIPEGYSVSREKKERFSLILESASTNQTSMYLCASSLGTGSSNQPQHFGDGTRLSIL.

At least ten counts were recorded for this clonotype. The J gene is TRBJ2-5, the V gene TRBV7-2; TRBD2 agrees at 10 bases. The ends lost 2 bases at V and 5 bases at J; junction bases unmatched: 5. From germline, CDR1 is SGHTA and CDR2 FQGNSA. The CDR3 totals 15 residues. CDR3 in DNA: TGTGCCAGCAGCTTACGGCTAGCGGGAGAGGAGACCCAGTACTTC. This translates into CASSLRLAGEETQYF.

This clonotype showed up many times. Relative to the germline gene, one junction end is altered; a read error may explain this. CDR3 in amino acids: CSVGTHAYEQCF. The CDR3 nucleotides read TGCAGTGTAGGGACACACGCCTACGAGCAGTGCTTC. The chain couples TRBV20-1 to TRBJ2-7; D is possibly TRBD1 (6 bases). The CDR3 extends over 12 amino acids. Germline loops: CDR1 DFQATT, CDR2 SNEGSKA (reference sequence).

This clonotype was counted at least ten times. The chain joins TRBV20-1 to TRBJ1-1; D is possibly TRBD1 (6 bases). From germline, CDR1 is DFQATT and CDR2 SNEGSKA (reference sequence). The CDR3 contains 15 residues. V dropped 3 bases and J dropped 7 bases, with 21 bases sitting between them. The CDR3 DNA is TGCAGTGCTAGCCCCCAAATGGGGGGCGACGATGAAGCTTTCTTT. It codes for CSASPQMGGDDEAFF.